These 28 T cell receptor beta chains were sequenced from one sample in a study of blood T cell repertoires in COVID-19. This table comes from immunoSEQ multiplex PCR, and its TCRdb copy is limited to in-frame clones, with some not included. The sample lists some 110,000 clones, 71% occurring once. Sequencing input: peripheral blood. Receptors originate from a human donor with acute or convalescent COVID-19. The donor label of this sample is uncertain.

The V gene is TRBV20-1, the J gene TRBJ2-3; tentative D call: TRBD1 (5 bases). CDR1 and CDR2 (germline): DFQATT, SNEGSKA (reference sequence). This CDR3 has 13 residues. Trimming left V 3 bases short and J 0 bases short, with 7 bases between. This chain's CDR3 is CSASKGSTDTQYF. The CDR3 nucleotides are TGCAGTGCTAGTAAGGGGAGCACAGATACGCAGTATTTT.

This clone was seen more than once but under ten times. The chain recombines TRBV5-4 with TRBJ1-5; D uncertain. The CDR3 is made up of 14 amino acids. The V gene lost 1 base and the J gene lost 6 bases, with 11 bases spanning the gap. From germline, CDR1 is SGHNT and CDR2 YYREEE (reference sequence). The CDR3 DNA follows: TGTGCCAGCAGCTTGTGGGGTGCGGGTCAGCCCCAGCATTTT. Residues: CASSLWGAGQPQHF.

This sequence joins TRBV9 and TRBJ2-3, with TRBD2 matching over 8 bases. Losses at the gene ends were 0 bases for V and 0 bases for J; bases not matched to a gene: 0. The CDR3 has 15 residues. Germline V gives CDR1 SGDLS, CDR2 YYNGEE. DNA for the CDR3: TGTGCCAGCAGCGTAGGACTAGCGAGCACAGATACGCAGTATTTT. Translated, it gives CASSVGLASTDTQYF.

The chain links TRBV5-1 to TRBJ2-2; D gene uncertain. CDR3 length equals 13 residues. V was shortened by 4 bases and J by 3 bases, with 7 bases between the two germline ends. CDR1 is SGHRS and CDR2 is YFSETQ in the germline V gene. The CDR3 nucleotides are TGCGCCAGCAGCCGATACTACACCGGGGAGCTGTTTTTT. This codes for CASSRYYTGELFF.

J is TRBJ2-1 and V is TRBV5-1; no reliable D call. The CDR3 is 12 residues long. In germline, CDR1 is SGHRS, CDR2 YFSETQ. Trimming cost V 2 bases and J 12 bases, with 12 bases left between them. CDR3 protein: CASSFPPLGQFF. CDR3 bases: TGCGCCAGCAGCTTCCCTCCTCTAGGGCAGTTCTTC. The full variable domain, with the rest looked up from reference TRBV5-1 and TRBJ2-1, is KAGVTQTPRYLIKTRGQQVTLSCSPISGHRSVSWYQQTPGQGLQFLFEYFSETQRNKGNFPGRFSGRQFSNSRSEMNVSTLELGDSALYLCASSFPPLGQFFGPGTRLTVL.

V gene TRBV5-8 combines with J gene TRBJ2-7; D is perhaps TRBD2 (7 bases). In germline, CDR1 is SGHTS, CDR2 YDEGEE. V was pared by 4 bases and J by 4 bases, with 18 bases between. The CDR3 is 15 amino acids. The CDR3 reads CASSRGGLGQYEQYF. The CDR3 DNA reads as TGTGCCAGCAGCCGCGGGGGCTTGGGCCAGTACGAGCAGTACTTC.

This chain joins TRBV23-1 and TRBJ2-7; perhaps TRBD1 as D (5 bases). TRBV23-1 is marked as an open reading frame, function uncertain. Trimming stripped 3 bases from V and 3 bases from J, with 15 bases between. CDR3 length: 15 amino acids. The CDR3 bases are TGCGCCAGCAGTCACAGGGATGACAACTACTACGAGCAGTACGTC. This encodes CASSHRDDNYYEQYV.

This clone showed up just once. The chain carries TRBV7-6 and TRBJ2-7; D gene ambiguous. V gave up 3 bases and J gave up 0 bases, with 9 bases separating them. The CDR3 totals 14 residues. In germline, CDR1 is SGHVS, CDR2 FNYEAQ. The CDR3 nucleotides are TGTGCCAGCAGCTTCCTGACAAACTCCTACGAGCAGTACTTC. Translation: CASSFLTNSYEQYF.

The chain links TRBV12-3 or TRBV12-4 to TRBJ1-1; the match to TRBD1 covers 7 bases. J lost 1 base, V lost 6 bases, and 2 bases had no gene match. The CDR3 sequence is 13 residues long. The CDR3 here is CASSRQGNTEAFF. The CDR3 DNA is TGTGCCAGCAGCCGACAGGGGAACACTGAAGCTTTCTTT.

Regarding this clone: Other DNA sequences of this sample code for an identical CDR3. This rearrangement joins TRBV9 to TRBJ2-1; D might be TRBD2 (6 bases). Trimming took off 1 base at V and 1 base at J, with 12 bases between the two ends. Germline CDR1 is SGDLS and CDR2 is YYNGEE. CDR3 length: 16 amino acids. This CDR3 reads CASSVQAGRSYNEQFF. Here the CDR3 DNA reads TGTGCCAGCAGCGTACAGGCGGGACGATCCTACAATGAGCAGTTCTTC.

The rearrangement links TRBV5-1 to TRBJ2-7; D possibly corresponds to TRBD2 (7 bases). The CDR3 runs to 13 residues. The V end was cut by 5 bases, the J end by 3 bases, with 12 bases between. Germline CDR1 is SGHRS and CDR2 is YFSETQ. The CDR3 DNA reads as TGCGCCAGCAGTCAAGGGGGGGGCTACGAGCAGTACGTC. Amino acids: CASSQGGGYEQYV.

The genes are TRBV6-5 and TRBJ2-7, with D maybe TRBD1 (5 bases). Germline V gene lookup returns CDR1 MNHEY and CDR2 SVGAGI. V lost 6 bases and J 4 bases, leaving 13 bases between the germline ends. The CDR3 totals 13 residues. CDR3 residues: CASRLTQGYEQYF. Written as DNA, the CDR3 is TGTGCCAGCAGACTTACTCAGGGTTACGAGCAGTACTTC.

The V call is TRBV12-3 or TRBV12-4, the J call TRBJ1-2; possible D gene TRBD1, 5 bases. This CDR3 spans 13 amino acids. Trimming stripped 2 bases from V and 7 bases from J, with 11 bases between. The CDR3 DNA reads TGTGCCAGCAGTTTATCAGGGTTTGGTGGCTACACCTTC. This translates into CASSLSGFGGYTF.

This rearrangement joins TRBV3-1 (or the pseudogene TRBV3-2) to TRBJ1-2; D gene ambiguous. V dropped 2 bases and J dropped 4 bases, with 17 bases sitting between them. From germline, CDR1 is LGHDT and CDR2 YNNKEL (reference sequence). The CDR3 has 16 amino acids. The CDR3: CASSQTSGPTTYGYTF. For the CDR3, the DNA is TGTGCCAGCAGCCAAACAAGCGGCCCCACGACCTATGGCTACACCTTC.

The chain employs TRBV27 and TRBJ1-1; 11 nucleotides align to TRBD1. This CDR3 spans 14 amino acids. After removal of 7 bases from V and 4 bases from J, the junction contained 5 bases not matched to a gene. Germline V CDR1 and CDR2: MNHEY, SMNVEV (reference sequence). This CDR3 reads CASIRTGGFTEAFF. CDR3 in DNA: TGTGCCAGCATCCGGACAGGGGGCTTCACTGAAGCTTTCTTT.

CDR3 sequence reads: CASSLSGQGYGEQYF. In nucleotides, the CDR3 is TGCGCCAGCAGCTTGAGTGGACAGGGCTACGGCGAGCAGTACTTC. The rearrangement uses TRBV5-1 and TRBJ2-7; 8 bases agree with TRBD1. The CDR3 totals 15 residues. Germline values: CDR1 SGHRS, CDR2 YFSETQ. Losses at the gene ends were 1 base for V and 6 bases for J; bases not matched to a gene: 9.

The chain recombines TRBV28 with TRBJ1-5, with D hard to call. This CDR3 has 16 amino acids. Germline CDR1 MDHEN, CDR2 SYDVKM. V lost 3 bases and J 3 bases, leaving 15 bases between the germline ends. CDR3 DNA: TGTGCCAGCAGTTTTGTGTCCTACGAAAACAATCAGCCCCAGCATTTT. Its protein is CASSFVSYENNQPQHF. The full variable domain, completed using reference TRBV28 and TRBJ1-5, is DVKVTQSSRYLVKRTGEKVFLECVQDMDHENMFWYRQDPGLGLRLIYFSYDVKMKEKGDIPEGYSVSREKKERFSLILESASTNQTSMYLCASSFVSYENNQPQHFGDGTRLSIL.

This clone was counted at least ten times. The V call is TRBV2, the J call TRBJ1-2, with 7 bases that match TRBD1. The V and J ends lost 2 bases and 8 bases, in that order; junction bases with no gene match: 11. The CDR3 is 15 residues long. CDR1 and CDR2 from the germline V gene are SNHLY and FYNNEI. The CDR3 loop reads CASSEYVGRGFGYTF. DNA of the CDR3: TGTGCCAGCAGTGAATACGTGGGCAGGGGGTTCGGCTACACCTTC.

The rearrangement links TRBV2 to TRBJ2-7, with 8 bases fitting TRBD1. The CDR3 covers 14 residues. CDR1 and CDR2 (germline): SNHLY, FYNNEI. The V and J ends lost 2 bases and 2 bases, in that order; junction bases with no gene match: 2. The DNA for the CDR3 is TGTGCCAGCAGTGAACAGGGGGCTACCTACGAGCAGTACGTC. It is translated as CASSEQGATYEQYV.

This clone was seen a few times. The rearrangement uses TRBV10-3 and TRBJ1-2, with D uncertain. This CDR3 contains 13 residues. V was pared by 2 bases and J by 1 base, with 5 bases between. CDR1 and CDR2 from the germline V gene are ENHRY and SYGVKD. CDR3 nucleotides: TGTGCCATCAGTGAGGGCAGTAACTATGGCTACACCTTC. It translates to CAISEGSNYGYTF.

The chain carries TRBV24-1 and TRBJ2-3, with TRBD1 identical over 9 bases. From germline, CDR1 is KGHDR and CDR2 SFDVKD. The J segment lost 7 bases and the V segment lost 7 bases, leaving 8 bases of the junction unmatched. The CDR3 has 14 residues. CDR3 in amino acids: CATSPTGGSYTQYF. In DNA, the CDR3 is TGTGCCACCAGCCCGACAGGGGGAAGCTATACGCAGTATTTT.

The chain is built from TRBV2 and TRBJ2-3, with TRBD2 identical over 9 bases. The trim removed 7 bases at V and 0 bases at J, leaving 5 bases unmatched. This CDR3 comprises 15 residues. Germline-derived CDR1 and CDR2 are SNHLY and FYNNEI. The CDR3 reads CASISGGLSTDTQYF. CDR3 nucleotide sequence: TGTGCCAGCATTAGCGGGGGCCTCAGCACAGATACGCAGTATTTT.

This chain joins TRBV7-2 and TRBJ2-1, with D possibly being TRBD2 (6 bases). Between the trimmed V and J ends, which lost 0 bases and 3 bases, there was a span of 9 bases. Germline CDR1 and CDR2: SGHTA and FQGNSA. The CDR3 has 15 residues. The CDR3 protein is CASSLAGTYYNEQFF. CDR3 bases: TGTGCCAGCAGCTTAGCAGGGACTTACTACAATGAGCAGTTCTTC.

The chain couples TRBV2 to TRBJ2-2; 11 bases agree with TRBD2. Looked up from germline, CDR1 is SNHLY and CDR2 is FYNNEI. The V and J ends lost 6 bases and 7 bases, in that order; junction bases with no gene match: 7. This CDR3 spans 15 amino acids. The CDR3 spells CASSGRLAGSGELFF. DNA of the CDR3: TGTGCCAGCAGCGGAAGACTAGCGGGGAGCGGGGAGCTGTTTTTT.

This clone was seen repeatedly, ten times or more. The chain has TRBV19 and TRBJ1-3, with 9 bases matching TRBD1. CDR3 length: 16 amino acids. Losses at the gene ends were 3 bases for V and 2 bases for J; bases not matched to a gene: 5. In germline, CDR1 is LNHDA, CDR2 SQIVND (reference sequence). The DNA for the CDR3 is TGTGCCAGTAGTATCTTCGGGACAGGGCCTGGAAACACCATATATTTT. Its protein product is CASSIFGTGPGNTIYF.

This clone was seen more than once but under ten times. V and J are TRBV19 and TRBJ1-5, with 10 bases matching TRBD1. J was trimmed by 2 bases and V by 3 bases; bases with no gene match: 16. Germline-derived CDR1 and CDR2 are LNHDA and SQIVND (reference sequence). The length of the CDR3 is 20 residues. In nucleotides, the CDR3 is TGTGCCAGTAGTATCCACCCGGGACAGGGGTTGGTGTGGGGCAATCAGCCCCAGCATTTT. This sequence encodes CASSIHPGQGLVWGNQPQHF.

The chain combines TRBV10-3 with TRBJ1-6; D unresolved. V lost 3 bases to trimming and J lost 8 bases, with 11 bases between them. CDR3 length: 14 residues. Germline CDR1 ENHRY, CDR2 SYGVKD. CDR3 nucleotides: TGTGCCATCAGTGAATACACGACTGATTCACCCCTCCACTTT. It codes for CAISEYTTDSPLHF.

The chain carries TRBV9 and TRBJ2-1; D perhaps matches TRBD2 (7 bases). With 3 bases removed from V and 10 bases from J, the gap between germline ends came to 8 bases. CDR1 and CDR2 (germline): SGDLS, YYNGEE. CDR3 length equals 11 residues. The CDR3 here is CASSEGGEQFF. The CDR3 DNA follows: TGTGCCAGCAGCGAGGGGGGGGAGCAGTTCTTC.